What follows are 20 T cell receptor beta chains derived from one specimen sequenced in a study of blood T cells in healthy people across ages. Then a second PCR, running about 6 to 12 cycles, was carried out with a sample-barcoded 5' primer and a J-beta primer mix. TCRdb recomputed calls from the 5' RACE reads with MiXCR, one row per CDR3 protein. The sample has about 780,000 distinct CDR3 sequences; 20% to 30% are singletons. This sample was also put to use in a study of T cells of mothers and their children.

Sequencing was done on a sample of blood. The receptors come from a boy aged 5-17 years in good health.

This clonotype was seen a handful of times. V is TRBV12-3 or TRBV12-4 and J is TRBJ1-1, with D unresolved. Trimming took 7 bases from V and 3 from J, leaving 18 bases between them. The CDR3 contains 15 residues. The CDR3 protein is CASTAGVGWDTEAFF. The CDR3 region has the DNA TGTGCCAGCACCGCGGGAGTTGGTTGGGACACTGAAGCTTTCTTT.

The chain employs TRBV20-1 and TRBJ1-1; 10 positions agree with TRBD1. V shed 0 bases, J shed 8 bases, and the junction held 3 bases outside the gene matches. Germline-derived CDR1 and CDR2 are DFQATT and SNEGSKA (reference sequence). The CDR3 loop spans 13 amino acids. The CDR3 is CSARDPGQGEAFF. In nucleotides, the CDR3 is TGCAGTGCTAGAGATCCGGGACAGGGGGAAGCTTTCTTT.

The genes are TRBV6-1 and TRBJ2-7, with 9 bases matching TRBD1. Trimming removed 5 bases from V and 9 bases from J; junction bases left unmatched: 8. Germline V gene data show CDR1 as MNHNS and CDR2 as SASEGT. The CDR3 extends over 13 amino acids. The CDR3 DNA is TGTGCCAGCAGTACCCGGGACAGGGACTGGCAGTACTTC. This gives the protein CASSTRDRDWQYF.

There are many counts of this clonotype. The chain couples TRBV10-2 to TRBJ1-2; tentatively, D is TRBD1 (6 bases). The V end was cut by 5 bases, the J end by 8 bases, with 15 bases between. The germline gives CDR1 WSHSY, CDR2 SAAADI. The CDR3 contains 13 residues. CDR3: CASSSTGRVGYTF. The CDR3 DNA reads TGCGCCAGCAGTTCGACAGGACGAGTAGGCTACACCTTC.

This clonotype was recorded a few times. The chain links TRBV20-1 to TRBJ2-5; D is ambiguous. This CDR3 is built from 15 residues. CDR1 and CDR2 from the germline V gene are DFQATT and SNEGSKA (reference sequence). Trimming left V 0 bases short and J 1 base short, with 12 bases between. Here the CDR3 reads CSARDPRSSQETQYF. The CDR3 bases are TGCAGTGCTAGAGACCCTCGGAGTAGCCAAGAGACCCAGTACTTC.

The table lists this clonotype with a few counts. The chain links TRBV12-3 or TRBV12-4 to TRBJ2-5; D call uncertain. V was pared by 2 bases and J by 6 bases, with 16 bases between. The CDR3 runs to 15 residues. CDR3 loop: CASSLSLRPGQTQYF. The CDR3 bases are TGTGCCAGCAGTTTATCTCTTAGACCTGGACAGACCCAGTACTTC.

The chain recombines TRBV27 with TRBJ2-3; 9 positions agree with TRBD2. CDR1 MNHEY and CDR2 SMNVEV come from the germline V gene (reference sequence). Unmatched junction bases numbered 20, after V lost 3 bases and J lost 4 bases. This CDR3 region has 20 residues. The CDR3 DNA is TGTGCCAGCAGTTTCCGCGGGGGGGCCGGGCTAAAAGGTACCGCAGATACGCAGTATTTT. This sequence encodes CASSFRGGAGLKGTADTQYF.

The chain has TRBV5-1 and TRBJ2-1, with TRBD2 matching 9 bases. The CDR3 extends over 15 amino acids. The V segment lost 0 bases and the J segment 4 bases; nucleotides outside the gene matches: 2. The germline gives CDR1 SGHRS, CDR2 YFSETQ. This chain's CDR3 is CASSLAAGGYNEQFF. The CDR3 nucleotides read TGCGCCAGCAGCTTGGCCGCGGGAGGGTACAATGAGCAGTTCTTC.

The chain has TRBV5-1 and TRBJ2-1; unclear D gene. Trimming took off 4 bases at V and 11 bases at J, with 19 bases between the two ends. CDR1 SGHRS and CDR2 YFSETQ come from the germline V gene. The CDR3 is made up of 14 amino acids. This CDR3 reads CASSLGAPSVQQFF. Here the CDR3 DNA reads TGCGCCAGCAGCCTAGGAGCCCCGTCGGTACAGCAGTTCTTC.

The V gene is TRBV7-3, the J gene TRBJ2-5; D not resolved. Looked up from germline, CDR1 is SGHTA and CDR2 is FQGTGA. The CDR3 sequence is 15 residues long. V lost 5 bases to trimming and J lost 2 bases, with 15 bases between them. CDR3 loop: CASSPFWALQETQYF. CDR3 coding DNA: TGTGCCAGCAGCCCCTTTTGGGCACTGCAAGAGACCCAGTACTTC.

This clonotype was counted only a few times. The chain is built from TRBV3-1 and TRBJ1-1, with a weak D call TRBD1 (5 bases). V dropped 0 bases and J dropped 6 bases, with 11 bases sitting between them. The CDR3 contains 14 residues. Germline CDR1 and CDR2: LGHDT and YNNKEL (reference sequence). The CDR3 protein is CASSQEGHSSEAFF. CDR3 bases: TGTGCCAGCAGCCAAGAGGGGCATTCCTCTGAAGCTTTCTTT.

Only a few counts were recorded for this clonotype. The CDR3 sequence is CARGKWILGRGIRNYGYTF. CDR3 bases: TGTGCCAGGGGGAAGTGGATTCTGGGCAGGGGAATTCGCAACTATGGCTACACCTTC. The J gene is TRBJ1-2, the V gene TRBV5-6, with D possibly matching TRBD1 (6 bases). Germline loops: CDR1 SGHDT, CDR2 YYEEEE. The CDR3 runs 19 residues. Trimming left V 8 bases short and J 2 bases short, with 31 bases between.

The CDR3 is CASSVGGTGRETQYF. The DNA of the CDR3 is TGTGCCAGCAGCGTAGGAGGGACAGGGAGAGAGACCCAGTACTTC. The V call is TRBV9, the J call TRBJ2-1; TRBD1 matches 9 bases. The end of the DNA fits TRBJ2-5 better, so the J call may be wrong. Germline V gives CDR1 SGDLS, CDR2 YYNGEE. This CDR3 is built from 15 residues.

This sequence joins TRBV24-1 and TRBJ1-1, with D tentatively TRBD1 (5 bases). CDR3 length: 15 amino acids. Trimming removed 0 bases at V and 2 bases at J, with 9 bases between. Per germline, CDR1 KGHDR and CDR2 SFDVKD. The CDR3 loop reads CATSDLQGINTEAFF. CDR3 DNA sequence: TGTGCCACCAGTGATTTGCAGGGAATCAACACTGAAGCTTTCTTT.

The chain couples TRBV28 to TRBJ2-5; 9 nucleotides agree with TRBD2. The J call may not be correct, given that the DNA end is closer to TRBJ2-7. The germline V gene encodes CDR1 MDHEN and CDR2 SYDVKM. This CDR3 region has 15 residues. CDR3 protein: CASSSPAGGLSEQYF. CDR3 nucleotide sequence: TGTGCCAGCAGTTCCCCAGCGGGGGGACTTTCCGAGCAGTACTTC.

This clonotype was seen more than once but under ten times. The V call is TRBV12-3 or TRBV12-4, the J call TRBJ2-7; TRBD2 might be the D (5 bases). V gave up 3 bases and J gave up 5 bases, with 20 bases separating them. This CDR3 spans 16 amino acids. This CDR3 reads CASSFPSGKLGNEQYF. The CDR3 region has the DNA TGTGCCAGCAGTTTTCCCTCCGGGAAGCTGGGAAACGAGCAGTACTTC.

The chain uses TRBV2 and TRBJ2-5; perhaps TRBD2 as D (6 bases). The tail of the sequence fits TRBJ2-7 better, so the J call may be wrong. The CDR3 length is 15 residues. The germline V gene has CDR1 SNHLY and CDR2 FYNNEI. The CDR3 nucleotides are TGTGCCAGCAGTGAAACACGGGGGAGCTCCTACGAGCAGTACTTC. This gives the protein CASSETRGSSYEQYF.

This clonotype was counted only a few times. CDR3 coding DNA: TGCAGCGTTGCTAGCGGGTTCTACAATGAGCAGTTCTTC. This encodes CSVASGFYNEQFF. The chain couples TRBV29-1 to TRBJ2-1; 8 positions agree with TRBD2. Per the germline V gene, CDR1 is SQVTM and CDR2 is ANQGSEA. This CDR3 is built from 13 residues. After removal of 4 bases from V and 3 bases from J, the junction contained 2 bases not matched to a gene.

This clonotype was seen a few times. The rearrangement links TRBV12-3 or TRBV12-4 to TRBJ2-7; 7 positions agree with TRBD1. Trimming removed 2 bases from V and 1 base from J; junction bases left unmatched: 11. The CDR3 contains 17 residues. The CDR3 coding sequence is TGTGCCAGCAGTTTAAGAGGGGGACAGCCCCCTTCCTACGAGCAGTACTTC. It specifies CASSLRGGQPPSYEQYF.

Details on this clonotype: One end of the junction varies from germline; a read error may be responsible. The chain is built from TRBV5-1 and TRBJ1-4; 7 nucleotides agree with TRBD1. The germline gives CDR1 SGHRS, CDR2 YFSETQ. The CDR3 has 14 amino acids. The CDR3 DNA follows: TGCGTCAGCAACCCAGGGGGACGGAATGAAAAACTGCTTTTT. Its translation is CVSNPGGRNEKLLF.